The clone carrying this TCR beta chain was counted at least ten times. Its matching antigen is unknown. TCR beta CDR3 regions were amplified from RNA. The TCR CDR3 first-round RT-PCR relied on the HTBI primer set. TCRdb processed the multiplex PCR reads anew with MiXCR; each CDR3 protein has one entry. The sample records roughly 530,000 distinct CDR3 sequences, roughly 18% being singletons. The study included ophthalmopathy patients with Clinical Activity Score at least 3, NOSPECS grade at least 4 and duration under 3 months. Together with thyroid ultrasound, orbital computed tomography, serum thyroxine and TRAb, clinical symptoms were used for diagnoses. The V gene lost 4 bases and the J gene lost 5 bases, with 17 bases spanning the gap. CDR3 length equals 15 residues. This entry belongs to a study of T cells in Graves' hyperthyroidism and ophthalmopathy. Overall study context: Peripheral blood was secured at the point of initial diagnosis, before any treatment.

Study-wide findings and caveats: The model predicted ophthalmopathy a median around 6.5 months before onset.

Sequencing input: blood. The origin of this receptor is a woman aged 18-35 years with Graves' ophthalmopathy. This chain connects TRBV12-3 or TRBV12-4 to TRBJ2-5, with D perhaps matching TRBD2 (6 bases). DNA for the CDR3: TGTGCCAGCAGTTGGAGGGGCGCCGGAGCGGAGACCCAGTACTTC. Protein sequence: CASSWRGAGAETQYF.